This TCR beta chain appears in the sequencing data of a study of shared clonotypes between healthy human individuals. Overall study context: Donors had three CD4 naive, three CD4 memory, two CD8 naive and one CD8 memory plate apiece.

Germline CDR1 and CDR2: MNHNY and SVGAGI (reference sequence). Trimming stripped 3 bases from V and 5 bases from J, with 13 bases between. The CDR3 sequence is 14 residues long. Whole-study findings and limits: Unshared clonotypes carried lower generation probabilities than those common to all four donors. Sorted-subset samples were not fully sequenced, rarefaction indicated. Across a few donors, naive CD4 shared roughly 5%, naive CD8 around 4%, memory CD4 2.3%, memory CD8 approximately 0.4%.

Using immunoSEQ multiplex PCR, the repertoire was profiled, and TCRdb retains in-frame clones only, with some absent. The sample holds hundreds of thousands of clones, roughly 96% seen once. Naive CD8 cells lacked CD45RO and underwent positive selection for CCR7, leaving out terminally differentiated effector memory CD45RA+ cells. Of note for this clone: Antigen: not known.

The clonotype was recovered from a woman in her 30s in good health. This sequence joins TRBV6-6 and TRBJ2-5, with D hard to call. The sequenced sample was naive CD8+ T cells sorted from blood. CDR3 loop: CASSYGPATETQYF. CDR3 sequence (DNA): TGTGCCAGCAGTTATGGGCCAGCCACGGAGACCCAGTACTTC.